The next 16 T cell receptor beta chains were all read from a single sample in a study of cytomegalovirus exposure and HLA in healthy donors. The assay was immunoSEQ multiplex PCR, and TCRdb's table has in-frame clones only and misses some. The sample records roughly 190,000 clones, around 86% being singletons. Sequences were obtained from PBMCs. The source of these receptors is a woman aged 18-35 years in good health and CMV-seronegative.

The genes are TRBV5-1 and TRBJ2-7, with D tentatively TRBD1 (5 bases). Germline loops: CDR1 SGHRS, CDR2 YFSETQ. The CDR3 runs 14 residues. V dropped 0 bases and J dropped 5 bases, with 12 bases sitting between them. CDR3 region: CASSLGQGSDEQYF. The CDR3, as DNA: TGCGCCAGCAGCTTGGGGCAGGGAAGCGACGAGCAGTACTTC.

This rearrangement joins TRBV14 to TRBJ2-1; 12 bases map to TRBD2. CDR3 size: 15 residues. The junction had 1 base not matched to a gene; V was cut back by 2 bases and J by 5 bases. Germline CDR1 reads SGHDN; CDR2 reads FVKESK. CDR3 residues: CASSQTSGRHNEQFF. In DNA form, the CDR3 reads TGTGCCAGCAGCCAAACTAGCGGGAGGCACAATGAGCAGTTCTTC.

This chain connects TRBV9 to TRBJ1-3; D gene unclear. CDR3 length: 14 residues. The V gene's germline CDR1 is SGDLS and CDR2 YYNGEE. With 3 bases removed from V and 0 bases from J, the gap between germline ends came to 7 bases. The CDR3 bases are TGTGCCAGCAGCGACGACACCTCTGGAAACACCATATATTTT. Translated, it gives CASSDDTSGNTIYF.

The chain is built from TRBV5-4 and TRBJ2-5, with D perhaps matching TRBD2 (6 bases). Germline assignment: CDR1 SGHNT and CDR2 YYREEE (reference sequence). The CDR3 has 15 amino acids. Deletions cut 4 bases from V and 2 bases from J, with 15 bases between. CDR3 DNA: TGTGCCAGCAGCCGCTCGGGGGTAGGTCAAGAGACCCAGTACTTC. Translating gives CASSRSGVGQETQYF.

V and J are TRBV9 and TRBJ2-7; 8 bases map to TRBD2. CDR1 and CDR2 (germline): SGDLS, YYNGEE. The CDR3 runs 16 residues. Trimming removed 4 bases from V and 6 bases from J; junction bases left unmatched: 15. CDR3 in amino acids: CASSPDPGLASLEQYF. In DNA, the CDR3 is TGTGCCAGCAGCCCCGACCCAGGACTAGCATCCCTCGAGCAGTACTTC.

The CDR3 DNA sequence: TGTGCCAGCAGTTACGGACAGGTTGTTAATGAAAAACTGTTTTTT. Amino acid sequence: CASSYGQVVNEKLFF. This rearrangement joins TRBV2 to TRBJ1-4, with 7 bases aligning to TRBD1. Trimming removed 5 bases from V and 4 bases from J; junction bases left unmatched: 7. This CDR3 region has 15 residues. Germline CDR1 and CDR2: SNHLY and FYNNEI.

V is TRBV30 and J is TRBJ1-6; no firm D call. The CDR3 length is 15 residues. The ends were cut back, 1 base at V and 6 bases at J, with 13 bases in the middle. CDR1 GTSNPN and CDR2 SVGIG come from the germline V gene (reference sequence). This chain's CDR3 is CAWSASRGSNSPLHF. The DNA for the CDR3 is TGTGCCTGGAGTGCTTCTCGAGGGAGTAATTCACCCCTCCACTTT.

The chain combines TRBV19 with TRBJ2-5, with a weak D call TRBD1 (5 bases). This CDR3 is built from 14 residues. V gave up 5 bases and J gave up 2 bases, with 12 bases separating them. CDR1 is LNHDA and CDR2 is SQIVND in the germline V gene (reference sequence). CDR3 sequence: CASSATVIQETQYF. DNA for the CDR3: TGTGCCAGTAGTGCGACAGTTATACAAGAGACCCAGTACTTC. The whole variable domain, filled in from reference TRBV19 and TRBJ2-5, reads DGGITQSPKYLFRKEGQNVTLSCEQNLNHDAMYWYRQDPGQGLRLIYYSQIVNDFQKGDIAEGYSVSREKKESFPLTVTSAQKNPTAFYLCASSATVIQETQYFGPGTRLLVL.

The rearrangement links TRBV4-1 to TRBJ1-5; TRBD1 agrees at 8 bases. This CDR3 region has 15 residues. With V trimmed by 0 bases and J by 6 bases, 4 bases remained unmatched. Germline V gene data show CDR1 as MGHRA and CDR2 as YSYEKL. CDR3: CASSQDKTGAQPQHF. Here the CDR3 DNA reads TGCGCCAGCAGCCAAGATAAGACAGGGGCTCAGCCCCAGCATTTT.

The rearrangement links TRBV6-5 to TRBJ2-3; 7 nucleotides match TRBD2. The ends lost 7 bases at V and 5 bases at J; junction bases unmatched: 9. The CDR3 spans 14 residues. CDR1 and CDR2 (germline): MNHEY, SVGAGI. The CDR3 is CASTQAGWGDTQYF. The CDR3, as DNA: TGTGCCAGCACCCAAGCGGGATGGGGAGATACGCAGTATTTT.

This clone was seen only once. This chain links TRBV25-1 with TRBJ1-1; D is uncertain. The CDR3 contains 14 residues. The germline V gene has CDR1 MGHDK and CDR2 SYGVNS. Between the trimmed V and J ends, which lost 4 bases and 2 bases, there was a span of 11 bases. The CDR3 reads CASSGAGINTEAFF. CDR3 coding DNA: TGTGCCAGCAGTGGAGCCGGGATTAACACTGAAGCTTTCTTT.

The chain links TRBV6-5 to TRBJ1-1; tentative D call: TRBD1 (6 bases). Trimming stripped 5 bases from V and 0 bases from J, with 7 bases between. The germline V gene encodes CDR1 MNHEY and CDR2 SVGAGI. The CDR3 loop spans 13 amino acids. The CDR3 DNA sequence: TGTGCCAGCAGTGCAGGGGTGAACACTGAAGCTTTCTTT. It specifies CASSAGVNTEAFF.

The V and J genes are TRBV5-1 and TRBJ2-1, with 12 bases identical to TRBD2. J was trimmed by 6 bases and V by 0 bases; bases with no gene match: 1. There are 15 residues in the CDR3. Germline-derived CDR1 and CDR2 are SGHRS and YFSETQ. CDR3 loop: CASSLGTSGTNEQFF. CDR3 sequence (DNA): TGCGCCAGCAGCTTGGGGACTAGCGGGACCAATGAGCAGTTCTTC.

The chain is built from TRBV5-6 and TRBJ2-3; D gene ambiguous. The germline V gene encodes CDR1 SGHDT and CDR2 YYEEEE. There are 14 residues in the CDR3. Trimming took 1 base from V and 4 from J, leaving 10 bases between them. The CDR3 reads CASSLLEVPDTQYF. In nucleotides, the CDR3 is TGTGCCAGCAGCTTGTTAGAGGTCCCAGATACGCAGTATTTT.

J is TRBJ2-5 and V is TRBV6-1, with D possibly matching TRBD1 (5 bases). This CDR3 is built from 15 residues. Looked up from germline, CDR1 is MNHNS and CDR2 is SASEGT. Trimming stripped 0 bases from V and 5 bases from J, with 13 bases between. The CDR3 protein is CASSEAGGARETQYF. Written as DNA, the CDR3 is TGTGCCAGCAGTGAAGCGGGTGGGGCACGGGAGACCCAGTACTTC.

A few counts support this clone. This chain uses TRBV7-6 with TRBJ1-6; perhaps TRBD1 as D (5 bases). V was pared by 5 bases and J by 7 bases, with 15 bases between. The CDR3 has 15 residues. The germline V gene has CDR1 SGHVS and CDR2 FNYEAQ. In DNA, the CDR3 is TGTGCCAGCAGCCCAGACCCCAGGGCGAATTCACCCCTCCACTTT. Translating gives CASSPDPRANSPLHF.